The rows below give T cell receptor beta chains drawn from one sample of a study of blood T cell repertoires in COVID-19. Data came from immunoSEQ multiplex PCR; TCRdb stores just in-frame clones and leaves some out. The sample records some 350,000 clones, 85% to 90% being singletons. Sample: peripheral blood. Receptor source: a woman aged 45-65 years with COVID-19, enrolled during active disease. Both conserved end residues are part of each CDR3.

v_call	j_call	cdr3_aa
TRBV24-1	TRBJ2-1	CATSDDRDYNEQFF
TRBV19	TRBJ1-5	CASSIRGTGGSNQPQHF
TRBV30	TRBJ1-2	CAWSVRTGLGYTF
TRBV9	TRBJ2-2	CASSFPRDSANTGELFF
TRBV6-6	TRBJ2-1	CASSGKSSYNEQFF
TRBV30	TRBJ1-6	CAWKTALTSSSYNSPLHF
TRBV10-2	TRBJ2-7	CASSRESRYEQYF
TRBV7-2	TRBJ1-2	CASSSRVANYGYTF
TRBV12-3/TRBV12-4	TRBJ2-3	CASSPGIDTQYF
TRBV6-5	TRBJ1-2	CASSGRGGNYGYTF
TRBV7-2	TRBJ2-5	CASIPRGLAGGRGETQYF
TRBV30	TRBJ2-2	CAWSKTSGRTGELFF
TRBV14	TRBJ2-1	CASSQDTLDWSSYNEQFF
TRBV7-9	TRBJ2-2	CASSAGGSGELFF
TRBV7-8	TRBJ2-2	CASSPGGMDTGELFF
TRBV11-1	TRBJ1-2	CASSHGQGTYGYTF
TRBV18	TRBJ1-1	CASSLSGTQNTVAFF
TRBV6-1	TRBJ2-3	CASSEDGRARNRPITQYF
TRBV3-1/TRBV3-2	TRBJ1-2	CASSQGSLLYTF
TRBV7-2	TRBJ1-2	CASSLGTGLYGYTF
TRBV29-1	TRBJ2-7	CSVGTGDRGGEQYF
TRBV7-2	TRBJ1-2	CASSLGTGSYGYTF
TRBV4-1	TRBJ1-5	CASSPAGGQGIVNQPQHF
TRBV24-1	TRBJ2-1	CATSATGASGNEQFF
TRBV5-1	TRBJ2-1	CASSLAISTMTGQFF
TRBV19	TRBJ2-3	CASSGRGGFSTDTQYF
TRBV4-1	TRBJ2-3	CASSQGQGTRGIDTQYF
TRBV5-1	TRBJ2-7	CASSAEYEQYF
TRBV6-2/TRBV6-3	TRBJ1-2	CASSNGINYGYTF
TRBV18	TRBJ2-2	CASSPVLAANTGELFF
TRBV5-1	TRBJ1-5	CASSLEGASNQPQHF
TRBV6-2/TRBV6-3	TRBJ2-7	CASSYRLQSSYEQYF
TRBV5-1	TRBJ2-1	CASGLLSAAYNEQFF
TRBV6-6	TRBJ2-7	CASRGDLGSYEQYF
TRBV5-1	TRBJ1-1	CASSSDRGRVFEAFF
TRBV6-5	TRBJ1-2	CASSYSLEGGGTF
TRBV6-4	TRBJ1-2	CASSDPGTGSYTF
TRBV19	TRBJ1-5	CASSYPRGSGRGNQPQHF
TRBV2	TRBJ2-2	CASLAELRTGELFF
TRBV9	TRBJ1-1	CASSGQVANTEAFF
TRBV15	TRBJ2-5	CATTVGYLAGQETQYF
TRBV3-1/TRBV3-2	TRBJ2-5	CASSQYILAGRETQYF
TRBV6-5	TRBJ1-3	CASWQGGNTIYF
TRBV11-3	TRBJ1-4	CASSLWDRDDEKLFF
TRBV19	TRBJ1-1	CASRPGQGRSTEAFF
TRBV11-2	TRBJ1-3	CASSLGQTLSGNTIYF
TRBV3-1/TRBV3-2	TRBJ2-1	CASSQLGRAQYNEQFF
TRBV11-2	TRBJ2-7	CASSLERGSSYEQYF
TRBV7-9	TRBJ2-1	CASSPLAGSSYNEQFF
TRBV3-1/TRBV3-2	TRBJ2-5	CASSPSTLRGPGWETQYF
TRBV10-3	TRBJ2-3	CAISDQGLGNTDTQYF
TRBV11-2	TRBJ2-3	CASSLDRDTSTDTQYF
TRBV2	TRBJ1-1	CASIRDSYTEAFF
TRBV7-2	TRBJ2-3	CASSSSGGSSTDTQYF
TRBV11-3	TRBJ1-1	CASGRDAEAFF